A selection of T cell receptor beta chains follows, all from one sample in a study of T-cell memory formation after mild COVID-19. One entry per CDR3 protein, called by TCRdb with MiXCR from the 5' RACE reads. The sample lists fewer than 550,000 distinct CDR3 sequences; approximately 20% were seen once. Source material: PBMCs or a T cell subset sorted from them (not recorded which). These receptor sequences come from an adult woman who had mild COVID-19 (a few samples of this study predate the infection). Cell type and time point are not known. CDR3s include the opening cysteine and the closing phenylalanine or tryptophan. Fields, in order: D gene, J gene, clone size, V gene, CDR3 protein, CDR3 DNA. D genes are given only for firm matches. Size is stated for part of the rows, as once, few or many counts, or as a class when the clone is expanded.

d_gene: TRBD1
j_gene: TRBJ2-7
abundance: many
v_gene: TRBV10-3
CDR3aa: CAISADRREQYF
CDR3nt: TGTGCCATCAGCGCGGACAGGCGGGAGCAGTACTTC

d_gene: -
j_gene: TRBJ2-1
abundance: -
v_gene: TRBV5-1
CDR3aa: CASSWLGRGSSYNEQFF
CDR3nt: TGCGCCAGCAGCTGGCTCGGTCGGGGGAGCTCCTACAATGAGCAGTTCTTC

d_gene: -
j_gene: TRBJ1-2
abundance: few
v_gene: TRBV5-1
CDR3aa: CASSLEPTGGYTF
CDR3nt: TGCGCCAGCAGCTTGGAACCCACGGGCGGCTACACCTTC

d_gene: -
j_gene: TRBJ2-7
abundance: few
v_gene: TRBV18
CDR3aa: CASSPLRGGEQYF
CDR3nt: TGTGCCAGCTCACCGCTGAGGGGCGGCGAGCAGTACTTC

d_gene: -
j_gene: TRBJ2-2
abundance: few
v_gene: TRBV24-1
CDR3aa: CATSDLGGRNTGELFF
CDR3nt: TGTGCCACCAGTGATTTGGGGGGCAGGAACACCGGGGAGCTGTTTTTT

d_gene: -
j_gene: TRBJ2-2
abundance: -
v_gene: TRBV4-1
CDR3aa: CASSHPARMMNTGELFF
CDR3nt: TGCGCCAGCAGCCATCCCGCCCGGATGATGAACACCGGGGAGCTGTTTTTT

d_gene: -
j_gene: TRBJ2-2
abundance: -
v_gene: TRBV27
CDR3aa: CASSSGALFWELFF
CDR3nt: TGTGCCAGCAGTTCCGGTGCCCTCTTCTGGGAGCTGTTTTTT

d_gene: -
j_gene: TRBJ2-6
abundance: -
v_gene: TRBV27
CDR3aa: CASSFWGSGANVLTF
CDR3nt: TGTGCCAGCAGTTTTTGGGGCTCTGGGGCCAACGTCCTGACTTTC

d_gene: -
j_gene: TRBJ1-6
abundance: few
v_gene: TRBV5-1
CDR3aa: CASSFASVDSPLHF
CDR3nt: TGCGCCAGCAGCTTCGCGTCAGTCGATTCACCCCTCCACTTT

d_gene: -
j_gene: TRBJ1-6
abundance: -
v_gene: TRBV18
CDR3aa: CASSPRTDNSPLHF
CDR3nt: TGTGCCAGCTCACCTCGGACAGATAATTCACCCCTCCACTTT

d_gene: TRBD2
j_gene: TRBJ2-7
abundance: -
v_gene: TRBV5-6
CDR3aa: CASSRGGTPQDF
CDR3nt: TGTGCCAGCAGCCGGGGAGGGACCCCCCAGGACTTC

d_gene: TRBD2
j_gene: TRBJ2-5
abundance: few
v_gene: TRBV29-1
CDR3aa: CSVESSGVQETQYF
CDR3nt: TGCAGCGTTGAGTCTAGCGGGGTTCAAGAGACCCAGTACTTC

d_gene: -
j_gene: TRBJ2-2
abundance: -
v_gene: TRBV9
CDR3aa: CASSQRSGASTGELFF
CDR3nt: TGTGCCAGCTCACAGAGATCAGGGGCCTCCACCGGGGAGCTGTTTTTT

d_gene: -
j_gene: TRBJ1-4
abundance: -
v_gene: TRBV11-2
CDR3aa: CASSPSGYEKLFF
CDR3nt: TGTGCCAGCAGCCCCTCGGGCTATGAAAAACTGTTTTTT